Shown below are 11 T cell receptor beta chains from a single sample sequenced in a study of blood T cell repertoires in COVID-19. Sequencing used immunoSEQ multiplex PCR; TCRdb keeps in-frame clones, though not all of them. Among fewer than 65,000 clones listed, approximately 80% were seen once. Sequencing input: peripheral blood. The receptors stem from a man aged 25 to 40 with COVID-19, enrolled during active disease.

The rearrangement joins TRBV21-1 to TRBJ2-1; no check of the table's D call, TRBD2, against the DNA was made. TRBV21-1 is assigned pseudogene status. This CDR3 is built from 18 residues. The CDR3 bases are TGTGCCAGCAGCAGCCGGGGGTCGCGCGGGAGGGTGTCCAATGAGCAGTTCTTC. Its translation is CASSSRGSRGRVSNEQFF.

V and J are TRBV5-1 and TRBJ2-2; tentatively, D is TRBD2 (6 bases). V lost 5 bases, J lost 3 bases, and 17 bases lay in between. Germline V gene lookup returns CDR1 SGHRS and CDR2 YFSETQ. CDR3 length equals 16 residues. The CDR3 region has the DNA TGCGCCAGCAGACCCAGGAGGGCTGGAGACACCGGGGAGCTGTTTTTT. This gives the protein CASRPRRAGDTGELFF.

CDR3 DNA sequence: TGTGCCAGCAGTATTAAAGACCGGGGGGCCGGTCCTGGAAACACCATATATTTT. This codes for CASSIKDRGAGPGNTIYF. The rearrangement uses TRBV7-3 and TRBJ1-3; D may be TRBD1 (6 bases). The V gene lost 6 bases and the J gene lost 2 bases, with 23 bases spanning the gap. Germline V gives CDR1 SGHTA, CDR2 FQGTGA. The length of the CDR3 is 18 residues.

This chain uses TRBV6-6 with TRBJ2-7; 10 positions match TRBD1. The CDR3 runs 15 residues. Germline assignment: CDR1 MNHNY and CDR2 SVGAGI (reference sequence). Unmatched junction bases numbered 8, after V lost 4 bases and J lost 5 bases. The CDR3 is CASSSPGQGKHEQYF. CDR3 in DNA: TGTGCCAGCAGTTCCCCGGGACAGGGGAAGCACGAGCAGTACTTC.

The chain links TRBV4-1 to TRBJ2-1; 9 bases are a match to TRBD1. The germline gives CDR1 MGHRA, CDR2 YSYEKL. This CDR3 region has 15 residues. V lost 2 bases to trimming and J lost 8 bases; unmatched junction nucleotides: 7. In DNA, the CDR3 is TGCGCCAGCAGCCAACCCAAGAACAGGGGGCATGAGCAGTTCTTC. Protein: CASSQPKNRGHEQFF.

V usage is TRBV5-8 and J usage is TRBJ2-2; TRBD1 aligns across 9 bases. The CDR3 extends over 16 amino acids. Germline V gene lookup returns CDR1 SGHTS and CDR2 YDEGEE. The ends lost 4 bases at V and 6 bases at J; junction bases unmatched: 10. The CDR3 sequence: CASSMTGQGIAGELFF. In DNA, the CDR3 is TGTGCCAGCAGCATGACGGGACAGGGTATCGCCGGGGAGCTGTTTTTT.

This clone has a handful of counts. This chain joins TRBV27 and TRBJ2-1; D perhaps matches TRBD1 (9 bases). This CDR3 has 20 residues. Trimming pared 6 bases from V and 7 bases from J, leaving 34 bases between. Germline values: CDR1 MNHEY, CDR2 SMNVEV (reference sequence). In DNA form, the CDR3 reads TGTGCCAGCAGAGCAATACAGGGGGCGAGGAGCGGGAGAGAAGGGAATGAGCAGTTCTTC. It specifies CASRAIQGARSGREGNEQFF.

The chain recombines TRBV5-4 with TRBJ2-3, with a tentative D call TRBD1 (5 bases). Germline assignment: CDR1 SGHNT and CDR2 YYREEE (reference sequence). The V end lost 1 base, the J end lost 5 bases, and 14 bases lay between the germline ends. This CDR3 comprises 15 residues. The CDR3 region is CASSLRGAPQDTQYF. The CDR3, as DNA: TGTGCCAGCAGCTTGCGTGGGGCGCCGCAAGATACGCAGTATTTT.

The J gene is TRBJ2-3, the V gene TRBV7-9; a possible D gene is TRBD2 (7 bases). Germline CDR1 SEHNR, CDR2 FQNEAQ (reference sequence). The V end was cut by 4 bases, the J end by 3 bases, with 17 bases between. This CDR3 comprises 16 residues. The CDR3 here is CASSSWEGQVTDTQYF. The CDR3 coding sequence is TGTGCCAGCAGCTCCTGGGAGGGACAAGTTACAGATACGCAGTATTTT.

J is TRBJ2-3 and V is TRBV5-8; TRBD1 might be the D (5 bases). With 5 bases removed from V and 2 bases from J, the gap between germline ends came to 9 bases. CDR1 and CDR2 (germline): SGHTS, YDEGEE. This CDR3 is 13 amino acids long. The CDR3 coding sequence is TGTGCCAGCAGTCGACAGACCACAGATACGCAGTATTTT. Translated, it gives CASSRQTTDTQYF. The full variable domain, with the rest looked up from reference TRBV5-8 and TRBJ2-3, is EAGVTQSPTHLIKTRGQQATLRCSPISGHTSVYWYQQALGLGLQFLLWYDEGEERNRGNFPPRFSGRQFPNYSSELNVNALELEDSALYLCASSRQTTDTQYFGPGTRLTVL.

This rearrangement joins TRBV12-3 or TRBV12-4 to TRBJ2-7; maybe TRBD2 (5 bases). The CDR3 totals 13 residues. The V and J ends lost 1 base and 8 bases respectively, with 12 bases between them. The CDR3 region is CASSLGGSEQQYF. For the CDR3, the DNA is TGTGCCAGCAGTTTAGGCGGGTCTGAACAGCAGTACTTC.